A selection of T cell receptor beta chains follows, all from one sample in a study of early T cells in non-severe SARS-CoV-2 infection. One entry per CDR3 protein results from TCRdb running MiXCR on the 5' RACE reads. The profile covers 25,000 to 35,000 distinct CDR3 sequences, with approximately 5.3% appearing a single time and over 5% taken by the ten largest. The sample comprised whole blood. All receptors derive from an adult who was a healthcare worker with PCR-confirmed SARS-CoV-2 infection or an uninfected control (not recorded which). Both conserved end residues are part of each CDR3. Fields, in order: J gene, D gene, clone size, V gene, CDR3 DNA, CDR3 protein. The D gene is left open where the match is weak. Part of the rows lack a size; the others show once, few, many or a class for expanded clones.

J gene: TRBJ2-2; D gene: TRBD1; clone size: many; V gene: TRBV7-3; CDR3 DNA: TGTGCCAGCAGCCGTACCGGGACAGGGGTATCTGAGGAGCTGTTTTTT; CDR3 protein: CASSRTGTGVSEELFF
J gene: TRBJ1-5; D gene: NA; clone size: few; V gene: TRBV6-6; CDR3 DNA: TGTGCCAGCAGGCCAGGACTGACAGATCAGCCCCAGCATTTT; CDR3 protein: CASRPGLTDQPQHF
J gene: TRBJ1-6; D gene: TRBD1; clone size: many; V gene: TRBV3-1; CDR3 DNA: TGTGCCAGCAGACGGACAGGGGGCCTTTCACCCCTCCACTTT; CDR3 protein: CASRRTGGLSPLHF
J gene: TRBJ1-1; D gene: NA; clone size: many; V gene: TRBV25-1; CDR3 DNA: TGTGCCAGCAAAGTTTCAGCGAACACTGAAGCTTTCTTT; CDR3 protein: CASKVSANTEAFF
J gene: TRBJ2-2; D gene: TRBD2; clone size: many; V gene: TRBV5-1; CDR3 DNA: TGCGCCAGCAGCTTATCTAGCGGCCCCACCGGGGAGCTGTTTTTT; CDR3 protein: CASSLSSGPTGELFF
J gene: TRBJ2-3; D gene: NA; clone size: NA; V gene: TRBV2; CDR3 DNA: TGTGCCAGCAGTGAAGGGGTATCTTTCGGTCATACGCAGTATTTT; CDR3 protein: CASSEGVSFGHTQYF
J gene: TRBJ2-2; D gene: NA; clone size: many; V gene: TRBV6-4; CDR3 DNA: TGTGCCAGCAGCCCCGCGGAGGGCCTAACCGGGGAGCTGTTTTTT; CDR3 protein: CASSPAEGLTGELFF
J gene: TRBJ2-7; D gene: NA; clone size: many; V gene: TRBV28; CDR3 DNA: TGTGCCACCCACCCCCCCGAGAGCTCCTACGAGCAGTACTTC; CDR3 protein: CATHPPESSYEQYF
J gene: TRBJ2-7; D gene: TRBD2; clone size: many; V gene: TRBV5-4; CDR3 DNA: TGTGCCAGCAGCTCACCAAGCGGGAGGGCCTACGAGCAGTACTTC; CDR3 protein: CASSSPSGRAYEQYF
J gene: TRBJ2-5; D gene: TRBD2; clone size: many; V gene: TRBV9; CDR3 DNA: TGTGCCAGCAGCGTAGCGGGAGGCCCCCAAGAGACCCAGTACTTC; CDR3 protein: CASSVAGGPQETQYF